A selection of T cell receptor beta chains follows, all from one sample in a study of blood T cells in healthy people across ages. TCRdb re-called the 5' RACE reads through MiXCR, storing one row per CDR3 protein. The sample has 550,000 to 750,000 distinct CDR3 sequences; around 21% are singletons. The specimen sequenced was blood. The source is a man between 65 and 85 years old in good health. Each CDR3 is given with its conserved first and last residue. A D gene is named only where the DNA matches it firmly. The listing skips clone size in some rows; elsewhere it reads once, few, many or a size class.

V gene: TRBV5-1; J gene: TRBJ2-5; D gene: .; clone size: few; CDR3 protein: CASSLVSDRQETQYF; CDR3 DNA: TGCGCCAGCAGCTTGGTCTCAGACCGCCAAGAGACCCAGTACTTC
V gene: TRBV7-9; J gene: TRBJ2-3; D gene: TRBD2; clone size: many; CDR3 protein: CASSPGTSGTDTQYF; CDR3 DNA: TGTGCCAGCAGCCCCGGGACTAGCGGCACAGATACGCAGTATTTT
V gene: TRBV7-2; J gene: TRBJ2-1; D gene: TRBD2; clone size: .; CDR3 protein: CASSLSGTTYNEQFF; CDR3 DNA: TGTGCCAGCAGCTTAAGCGGGACCACGTACAATGAGCAGTTCTTC
V gene: TRBV3-1; J gene: TRBJ2-1; D gene: .; clone size: few; CDR3 protein: CASSQERGLEQFF; CDR3 DNA: TGTGCCAGCAGCCAAGAAAGGGGCTTAGAGCAGTTCTTC
V gene: TRBV5-1; J gene: TRBJ2-5; D gene: .; clone size: .; CDR3 protein: CASSGGKTETQYF; CDR3 DNA: TGCGCCAGCAGCGGTGGGAAGACCGAGACCCAGTACTTC
V gene: TRBV28; J gene: TRBJ1-2; D gene: .; clone size: .; CDR3 protein: CASSLGSGALLYGYTF; CDR3 DNA: TGTGCCAGCAGTTTAGGGTCGGGGGCCCTGCTCTATGGCTACACCTTC
V gene: TRBV4-1; J gene: TRBJ1-2; D gene: .; clone size: .; CDR3 protein: CAGSQATGYGYTF; CDR3 DNA: TGCGCCGGCAGCCAAGCGACAGGTTATGGCTACACCTTC
V gene: TRBV6-5; J gene: TRBJ2-2; D gene: .; clone size: .; CDR3 protein: CASSLNTLNTGELFF; CDR3 DNA: TGTGCCAGCAGTTTGAATACCCTAAACACCGGGGAGCTGTTTTTT
V gene: TRBV10-3; J gene: TRBJ2-5; D gene: .; clone size: .; CDR3 protein: CAISDVGETQYF; CDR3 DNA: TGTGCCATCAGTGATGTAGGAGAGACCCAGTACTTC
V gene: TRBV4-1; J gene: TRBJ2-2; D gene: TRBD2; clone size: few; CDR3 protein: CASSPGLAVGTGELFF; CDR3 DNA: TGCGCCAGCAGCCCGGGACTAGCGGTGGGCACCGGGGAGCTGTTTTTT
V gene: TRBV10-3; J gene: TRBJ2-3; D gene: TRBD1; clone size: .; CDR3 protein: CAISPRDRGTDTQYF; CDR3 DNA: TGTGCCATCAGCCCACGGGACAGGGGAACAGATACGCAGTATTTT
V gene: TRBV12-3/TRBV12-4; J gene: TRBJ2-1; D gene: .; clone size: .; CDR3 protein: CASSFGALGGTYNEQFF; CDR3 DNA: TGTGCCAGCAGTTTTGGGGCTTTGGGCGGGACATACAATGAGCAGTTCTTC